This T cell receptor (beta chain) emerged from a study of blood T cell repertoires in COVID-19. At the level of the study: The cDNA or gDNA used as material had been derived from T cells, B-cell-depleted T cells, or PBMCs.

This CDR3 region has 17 residues. How the authors handled the data: Quantification of nucleated cells was approximated via reference gene primer amplification. Sequencing used immunoSEQ multiplex PCR; TCRdb keeps in-frame clones, though not all of them. That table furnishes V, J and clone size, whereas the DNA furnished D and trimming. The sample contains almost 65,000 clones, about 90% of which appear only once. This TCR came from a woman aged 60 to 75 with COVID-19, enrolled during active disease. The sample taken for sequencing was peripheral blood. The rearrangement joins TRBV21-1 to TRBJ2-7; whether TRBD2, the table's D call, matches the DNA was not checked. TRBV21-1 is a listed pseudogene. The CDR3 nucleotides read TGTGCCAGCAGCAAAGCGCCTAGCGGGAGAAGGACCTACGAGCAGTACTTC. Translating it yields CASSKAPSGRRTYEQYF.